Shown below are 8 T cell receptor beta chains from a single sample sequenced in a study of blood T cell repertoires in COVID-19. TCRdb's copy holds only in-frame clones and misses some; the assay was immunoSEQ multiplex PCR. The sample shows fewer than 250,000 clones, approximately 90% of them seen only once. The sample consisted of peripheral blood. These receptors were collected from a man between 60 and 70 years old with COVID-19, enrolled during active disease.

The genes are TRBV5-6 and TRBJ2-1; 9 bases match TRBD2. This CDR3 region has 14 residues. Germline values: CDR1 SGHDT, CDR2 YYEEEE. J lost 7 bases, V lost 4 bases, and 6 bases had no gene match. The CDR3 DNA sequence: TGTGCCAGCAGCGAGGCGGGAGGGGGTAATGAGCAGTTCTTC. Protein sequence: CASSEAGGGNEQFF.

V gene TRBV27 combines with J gene TRBJ2-7; D not resolved. This CDR3 is 11 amino acids long. Looked up from germline, CDR1 is MNHEY and CDR2 is SMNVEV (reference sequence). V dropped 5 bases and J dropped 0 bases, with 2 bases sitting between them. The CDR3 sequence is CASSRSYEQYF. DNA for the CDR3: TGTGCCAGCAGTCGCTCCTACGAGCAGTACTTC.

V gene TRBV6-5 combines with J gene TRBJ1-4; perhaps TRBD1 as D (5 bases). CDR3 length: 14 amino acids. V lost 6 bases to trimming and J lost 6 bases, with 14 bases between them. The germline gives CDR1 MNHEY, CDR2 SVGAGI. Here the CDR3 reads CASRGWGTDEKLFF. For the CDR3, the DNA is TGTGCCAGCAGGGGGTGGGGGACTGATGAAAAACTGTTTTTT.

The V gene is TRBV7-8, the J gene TRBJ1-5, with TRBD1 matching 12 bases. Germline V gives CDR1 SGHVS, CDR2 FQNEAQ. The CDR3 has 15 amino acids. V lost 5 bases and J lost 7; bases outside the gene matches: 6. The CDR3 nucleotides read TGTGCCAGCAGCCACGGGACAGGGGGCCAGCAGCCCCAGCATTTT. This encodes CASSHGTGGQQPQHF.

The rearrangement joins TRBV3-1 (or the pseudogene TRBV3-2) to TRBJ1-6; D is undetermined. There are 14 residues in the CDR3. Deletions cut 0 bases from V and 9 bases from J, with 9 bases between. Germline CDR1 LGHDT, CDR2 YNNKEL (reference sequence). The CDR3 here is CASSQDSRPSPLHF. The CDR3 DNA reads as TGTGCCAGCAGCCAAGATAGTCGCCCTTCACCCCTCCACTTT.

This clone came up once. The chain uses TRBV5-1 and TRBJ2-1; D gene ambiguous. CDR1 is SGHRS, CDR2 YFSETQ, per germline. V was pared by 5 bases and J by 5 bases, with 5 bases between. CDR3 length: 11 amino acids. The CDR3 region has the DNA TGCGCCAGCAGGGCCGACAATGAGCAGTTCTTC. Translated: CASRADNEQFF.

The chain joins TRBV11-1 to TRBJ2-1; 8 bases are shared with TRBD2. Trimming at V came to 0 bases and at J to 3 bases, leaving 4 bases not matched to a gene. The germline V gene has CDR1 SGHAT and CDR2 FQDESV (reference sequence). This CDR3 is 16 amino acids long. The CDR3 DNA reads as TGTGCCAGCAGCTTAGCGGGCGGGAGGATCTACAATGAGCAGTTCTTC. It specifies CASSLAGGRIYNEQFF.

The chain joins TRBV7-2 to TRBJ1-4; tentatively, D is TRBD1 (6 bases). The CDR3 runs to 16 residues. The germline gives CDR1 SGHTA, CDR2 FQGNSA. Deletions cut 5 bases from V and 4 bases from J, with 17 bases between. In DNA form, the CDR3 reads TGTGCCAGCAGCCCCAATCGGGGGGGCATTAATGAAAAACTGTTTTTT. Residues: CASSPNRGGINEKLFF.